The clone carrying this T cell receptor beta chain was seen a single time. TCRdb's copy holds only in-frame clones and misses some; the assay was immunoSEQ multiplex PCR. The sample lists tens of thousands of clones, roughly nine tenths seen once, with 0.3% to 0.35% in the top ten. The data derive from a study of OX40 agonist ivuxolimab in advanced cancers. The CDR3 runs to 15 residues. Trimming removed 5 bases at V and 4 bases at J, with 16 bases between. Germline V gene lookup returns CDR1 SGHRS and CDR2 YFSETQ. The sequencing here drew on CD4+ or CD8+ T cells sorted from blood, taken in a trial of the OX40 agonist ivuxolimab. This chain connects TRBV5-1 to TRBJ1-5, with no clear D. The origin of this receptor is an adult with an advanced solid tumor such as melanoma, head and neck, liver or kidney cancer. CDR3 sequence reads: CASSRGGSENQPQHF. The CDR3 DNA sequence: TGCGCCAGCAGTCGCGGTGGCTCGGAAAATCAGCCCCAGCATTTT.